Below are 7 T cell receptor beta chains sequenced from a single sample in a study of blood T cells in healthy people across ages. A second roughly 7 to 11 cycle PCR used barcoded and J-beta primers. Using its own MiXCR run on the 5' RACE reads, TCRdb lists one record per CDR3 protein. Among approximately 1.5 million distinct CDR3 sequences listed, roughly 32% were seen once. The sequenced sample was blood. These receptors all come from a woman aged 30 to 39 in good health.

The genes are TRBV9 and TRBJ2-5; the D gene is possibly TRBD2 (6 bases). The germline V gene has CDR1 SGDLS and CDR2 YYNGEE. V was pared by 3 bases and J by 3 bases, with 12 bases between. The CDR3 sequence is 14 residues long. The DNA of the CDR3 is TGTGCCAGCAGCGACGGGACTGTCGAAGAGACCCAGTACTTC. Its translation is CASSDGTVEETQYF.

This clonotype showed up just a few times. The V call is TRBV5-1, the J call TRBJ2-7; 9 nucleotides line up with TRBD2. The CDR3 length is 14 residues. Germline V lookup: CDR1 SGHRS, CDR2 YFSETQ. Trimming took 2 bases from V and 5 from J; bases not matched to a gene: 5. The CDR3 loop reads CASSFSGSGNEQYF. The CDR3 DNA reads TGCGCCAGCAGCTTTAGCGGGAGTGGCAACGAGCAGTACTTC.

The genes are TRBV13 and TRBJ1-2; TRBD1 is a possible D gene (5 bases). Trimming left V 1 base short and J 8 bases short, with 17 bases between. This CDR3 has 15 residues. CDR1 is PRHDT and CDR2 is FYEKMQ in the germline V gene (reference sequence). For the CDR3, the DNA is TGTGCCAGCAGCTTAGCAGTGACGGGGGGTGTGGGCTACACCTTC. Translated, it gives CASSLAVTGGVGYTF.

This clonotype occurred once. The V gene is TRBV27, the J gene TRBJ1-4, with D possibly matching TRBD1 (6 bases). There are 16 residues in the CDR3. Germline V gene lookup returns CDR1 MNHEY and CDR2 SMNVEV (reference sequence). The germline V and J ends were trimmed by 7 bases and 0 bases, with 15 bases remaining between them. The CDR3 loop reads CASKDSSVATNEKLFF. CDR3 nucleotide sequence: TGTGCCAGCAAGGACAGCTCAGTTGCAACTAATGAAAAACTGTTTTTT.

The chain carries TRBV11-2 and TRBJ2-1, with 13 bases lining up with TRBD2. This CDR3 has 18 residues. The germline V gene encodes CDR1 SGHAT and CDR2 FQNNGV. V was pared by 4 bases and J by 8 bases, with 14 bases of the junction left unmatched. CDR3 in amino acids: CASSSLTPRTSGSHEQFF. Written as DNA, the CDR3 is TGTGCCAGCAGCTCCCTAACTCCTCGGACTAGCGGGAGTCATGAGCAGTTCTTC. Combining the CDR3 with reference TRBV11-2 and TRBJ2-1 gives the whole variable domain EAGVAQSPRYKIIEKRQSVAFWCNPISGHATLYWYQQILGQGPKLLIQFQNNGVVDDSQLPKDRFSAERLKGVDSTLKIQPAKLEDSAVYLCASSSLTPRTSGSHEQFFGPGTRLTVL.

This clonotype was seen a handful of times. This chain uses TRBV7-2 with TRBJ2-3, with 9 bases aligning to TRBD2. The trim removed 3 bases at V and 0 bases at J, leaving 4 bases unmatched. The CDR3 is made up of 16 amino acids. The V gene's germline CDR1 is SGHTA and CDR2 FQGNSA. The CDR3 here is CASSFGLATSTDTQYF. The CDR3 DNA sequence: TGTGCCAGCAGCTTCGGACTAGCGACTAGCACAGATACGCAGTATTTT.

This clonotype was picked up a small number of times. V and J are TRBV29-1 and TRBJ2-5, with 10 positions matching TRBD1. The V gene's germline CDR1 is SQVTM and CDR2 ANQGSEA. This CDR3 is built from 12 residues. Unmatched junction bases numbered 5, after V lost 6 bases and J lost 7 bases. CDR3 bases: TGCAGCGTAGGACAGGGGGGTGGGACCCAGTACTTC. Its translation: CSVGQGGGTQYF.